This T cell receptor beta chain was recovered during a study of naive and memory T cell subsets. The study, taken as a whole, reports: This RNA-based method may be sensitive to activation-related transcript changes.

The CDR3 has 13 amino acids. The germline CDR1 and CDR2 sequences are SQVTM and ANQGSEA. V was pared by 7 bases and J by 0 bases, with 4 bases of the junction left unmatched. The SP2 primer and nested alpha and beta constant region primers amplified ligated cDNA in four rounds. TCRdb re-derived calls from the 5' RACE reads in MiXCR, one entry per CDR3 protein. The repertoire holds about 57,000 distinct CDR3 sequences, with around 7.3% as singletons. An oligonucleotide containing a UMI was ligated to the 3' end of TCR cDNA. Unsorted total RNA, about 1 to 1,100 ng, was DNase treated before reverse transcription. This clonotype appeared many times. Antigen unknown.

The receptor's source is a female donor in good health. The gene calls are TRBV29-1 and TRBJ1-1, with 8 positions matching TRBD1. Here the CDR3 DNA reads TGCAGCGCCGACAGGGGATTGAACACTGAAGCTTTCTTT. It specifies CSADRGLNTEAFF.